This T cell receptor beta chain was documented in a study of beta chain features in type 1 diabetes. The CDR3 has 16 residues. The ends lost 2 bases at V and 2 bases at J; junction bases unmatched: 6. CDR1 is MGHRA and CDR2 is YSYEKL in the germline V gene. CD45RO/CCR7/CD25/CD127/CD95/CD27 sorting isolated CD4+ naive, central memory, regulatory and stem cell-like memory cells. This clone has only a few counts. What was sequenced were expressed TCRB transcripts, since all of the isolated RNA had been reverse transcribed. Assay used: immunoSEQ multiplex PCR; TCRdb lists only in-frame clones, some missing. The sample holds about 360,000 clones, 10% to 15% seen once.

The V call is TRBV4-1, the J call TRBJ2-7; TRBD2 aligns across 10 bases. Material: naive CD4+ T cells from blood. This sequence was found in a young man in good health. The CDR3 DNA is TGCGCCAGCAGCCAATTCTCTAGCGGGAGTACCTACGAGCAGTACTTC. As protein: CASSQFSSGSTYEQYF.